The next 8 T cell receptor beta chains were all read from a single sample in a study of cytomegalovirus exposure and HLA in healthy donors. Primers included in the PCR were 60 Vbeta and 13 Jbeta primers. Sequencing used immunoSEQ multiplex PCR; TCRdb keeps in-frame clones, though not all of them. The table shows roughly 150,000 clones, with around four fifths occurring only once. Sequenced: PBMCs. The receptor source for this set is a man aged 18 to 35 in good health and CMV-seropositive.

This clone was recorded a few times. The CDR3 nucleotides are TGCAGCGTTGAAACCTTGAGCAGGGAAGGCTACACCTTC. Its translation: CSVETLSREGYTF. V usage is TRBV29-1 and J usage is TRBJ1-2, with D maybe TRBD1 (5 bases). V lost 2 bases to trimming and J lost 8 bases, with 15 bases between them. CDR3 length equals 13 residues. Germline CDR1 SQVTM, CDR2 ANQGSEA.

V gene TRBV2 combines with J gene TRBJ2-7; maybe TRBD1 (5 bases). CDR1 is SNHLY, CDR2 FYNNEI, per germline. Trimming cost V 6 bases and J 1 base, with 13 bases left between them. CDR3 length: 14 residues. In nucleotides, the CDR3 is TGTGCCAGCAGGGACACCATTTCATCCTACGAGCAGTACTTC. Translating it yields CASRDTISSYEQYF.

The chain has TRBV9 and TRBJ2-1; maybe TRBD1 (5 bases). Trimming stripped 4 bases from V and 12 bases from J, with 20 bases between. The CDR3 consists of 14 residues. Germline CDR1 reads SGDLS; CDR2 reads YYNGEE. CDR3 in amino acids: CASSPRYGAMGQFF. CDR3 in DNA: TGTGCCAGCAGCCCTCGGTATGGGGCGATGGGGCAGTTCTTC. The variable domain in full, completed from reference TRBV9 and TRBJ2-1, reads DSGVTQTPKHLITATGQRVTLRCSPRSGDLSVYWYQQSLDQGLQFLIQYYNGEERAKGNILERFSAQQFPDLHSELNLSSLELGDSALYFCASSPRYGAMGQFFGPGTRLTVL.

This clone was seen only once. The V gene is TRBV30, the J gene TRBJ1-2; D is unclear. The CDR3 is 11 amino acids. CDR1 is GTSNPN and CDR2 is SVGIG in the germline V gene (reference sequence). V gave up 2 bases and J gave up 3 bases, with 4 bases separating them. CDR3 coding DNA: TGTGCCTGGAGTTCTTACTATGGCTACACCTTC. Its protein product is CAWSSYYGYTF.

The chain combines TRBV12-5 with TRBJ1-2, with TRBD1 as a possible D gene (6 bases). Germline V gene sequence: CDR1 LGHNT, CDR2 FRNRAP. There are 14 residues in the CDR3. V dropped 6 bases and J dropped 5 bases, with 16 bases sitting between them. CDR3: CASGQGGTIYGYTF. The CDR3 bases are TGTGCTAGTGGCCAGGGAGGGACAATTTATGGCTACACCTTC. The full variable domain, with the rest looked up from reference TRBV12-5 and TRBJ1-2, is DARVTQTPRHKVTEMGQEVTMRCQPILGHNTVFWYRQTMMQGLELLAYFRNRAPLDDSGMPKDRFSAEMPDATLATLKIQPSEPRDSAVYFCASGQGGTIYGYTFGSGTRLTVV.

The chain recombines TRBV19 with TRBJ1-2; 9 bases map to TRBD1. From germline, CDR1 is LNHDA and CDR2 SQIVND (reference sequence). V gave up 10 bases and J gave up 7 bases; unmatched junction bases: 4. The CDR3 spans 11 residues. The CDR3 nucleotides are TGTGCCACCGGGACAGGGTCTGGCTACACCTTC. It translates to CATGTGSGYTF.

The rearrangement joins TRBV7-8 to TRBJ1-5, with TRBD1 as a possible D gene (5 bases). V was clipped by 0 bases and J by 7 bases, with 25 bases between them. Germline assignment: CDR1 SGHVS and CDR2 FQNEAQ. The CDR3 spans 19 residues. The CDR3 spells CASSLAEFFGREEGQPQHF. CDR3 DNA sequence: TGTGCCAGCAGCTTAGCTGAGTTTTTCGGCAGGGAGGAAGGACAGCCCCAGCATTTT.

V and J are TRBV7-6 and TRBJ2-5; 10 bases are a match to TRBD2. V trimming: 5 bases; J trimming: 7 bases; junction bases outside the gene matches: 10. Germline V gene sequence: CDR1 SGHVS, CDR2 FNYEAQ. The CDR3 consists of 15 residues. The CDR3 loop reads CASSAELAGSRTQYF. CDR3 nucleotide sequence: TGTGCCAGCAGCGCCGAACTAGCGGGGTCCAGGACCCAGTACTTC.